This passage covers 6 T cell receptor beta chains from one sample sequenced in a study of control samples from healthy donors and cancer patients (dated by TCRdb to 2018 to 2021). The library was generated by the immunoSEQ multiplex PCR assay. Here the immuneACCESS table is served through TCRdb, limited to in-frame sequences with V and J called. Missing clones are a known gap in these copies; in checked studies unresolved V genes cover under half, and the rest lacks a known reason. For this sample the table gives 130,000 or so clones, of which over 85% were detected only once. The ten largest clonotypes hold roughly 8% of the sample. The sequencing sample was made of PBMCs. Every receptor here comes from a man aged 45-60 years with head and neck cancer.

This clone was seen just once. The V and J genes are TRBV5-1 and TRBJ1-1; unclear D gene. V was cut by 4 bases and J by 5 bases, with 12 bases left in between. Germline V gene lookup returns CDR1 SGHRS and CDR2 YFSETQ. This CDR3 contains 13 residues. The CDR3 region is CASSGELGTEAFF. In DNA, the CDR3 is TGCGCCAGCAGCGGGGAGCTGGGGACTGAAGCTTTCTTT.

The V call is TRBV7-2, the J call TRBJ2-7; D remains ambiguous. Germline CDR1 and CDR2: SGHTA and FQGNSA. The CDR3 extends over 14 amino acids. With 1 base removed from V and 7 bases from J, the gap between germline ends came to 14 bases. CDR3 loop: CASSLGGRDGEQYF. In DNA form, the CDR3 reads TGTGCCAGCAGCTTAGGCGGCCGCGACGGAGAGCAGTACTTC.

The V and J genes are TRBV15 and TRBJ2-1; 16 positions match TRBD2. The CDR3 loop spans 15 amino acids. The germline V gene encodes CDR1 LNHNV and CDR2 YYDKDF (reference sequence). V was pared by 5 bases and J by 7 bases, with 2 bases of the junction left unmatched. This CDR3 reads CATSRGLAGGNEQFF. DNA for the CDR3: TGTGCCACCAGCCGGGGACTAGCGGGGGGGAATGAGCAGTTCTTC.

The chain links TRBV11-2 to TRBJ2-1, with D possibly being TRBD2 (5 bases). CDR1 is SGHAT, CDR2 FQNNGV, per germline. This CDR3 contains 13 residues. The ends were cut back, 0 bases at V and 6 bases at J, with 6 bases in the middle. As DNA, the CDR3 is TGTGCCAGCAGCTTAGAAGCGGCCAATGAGCAGTTCTTC. It encodes CASSLEAANEQFF.

V is TRBV3-1 (or the pseudogene TRBV3-2) and J is TRBJ1-1, with a possible D match to TRBD1 (5 bases). V lost 3 bases, J lost 2 bases, and 10 bases lay in between. This CDR3 is 14 amino acids long. CDR1 LGHDT and CDR2 YNNKEL come from the germline V gene (reference sequence). CDR3 coding DNA: TGTGCCAGCAGCCAGTCGGGGGTTAACACTGAAGCTTTCTTT. Amino acid sequence: CASSQSGVNTEAFF.

The chain combines TRBV10-3 with TRBJ2-5, with D perhaps assigned TRBD1 or TRBD2 (5 bases each). The V and J ends lost 6 bases and 1 base respectively, with 12 bases between them. Per the germline V gene, CDR1 is ENHRY and CDR2 is SYGVKD. The CDR3 is 14 amino acids. The CDR3 protein is CAIRGDAGQETQYF. CDR3 in DNA: TGTGCCATCAGGGGGGACGCCGGCCAAGAGACCCAGTACTTC.